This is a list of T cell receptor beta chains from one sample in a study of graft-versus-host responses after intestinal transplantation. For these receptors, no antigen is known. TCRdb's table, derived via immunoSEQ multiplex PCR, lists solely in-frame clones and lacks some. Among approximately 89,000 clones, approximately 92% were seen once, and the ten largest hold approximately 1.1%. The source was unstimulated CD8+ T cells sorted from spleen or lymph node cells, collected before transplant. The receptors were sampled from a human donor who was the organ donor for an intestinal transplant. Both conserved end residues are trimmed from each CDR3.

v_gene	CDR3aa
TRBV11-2	ASSYSSGSYEQY
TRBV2	ASMVGQMGTEAF
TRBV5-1	ASSLWPGDTEAF
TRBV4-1	ASSQGQDRGGYEQY
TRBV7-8	ASSLAEGYEQY
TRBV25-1	ASSVWGTGAGETQY
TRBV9	ASSAGTSPAETQY
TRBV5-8	ASSFQLGLAGITDTQY
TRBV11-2	ASLKSATLYEQY
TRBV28	ASSFGTSMTLTDTQY
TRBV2	ASSGEGTLADYGYT
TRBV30	AWSVQGTSAQY
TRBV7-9	ASRGGGGYEQY
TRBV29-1	SVEEYGAGGHAEAF
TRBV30	AWGAGGYTDTQY
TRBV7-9	ASSFLDRGFFGYT
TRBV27	ASSLRGATNEKLF
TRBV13	ASSLEGPTDTQY
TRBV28	ASSSGLASRDTQY
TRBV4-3	ASSQSLLAGFNEQF
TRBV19	ASSQGGGSTWYEQF
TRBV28	ASSLRGGETQY